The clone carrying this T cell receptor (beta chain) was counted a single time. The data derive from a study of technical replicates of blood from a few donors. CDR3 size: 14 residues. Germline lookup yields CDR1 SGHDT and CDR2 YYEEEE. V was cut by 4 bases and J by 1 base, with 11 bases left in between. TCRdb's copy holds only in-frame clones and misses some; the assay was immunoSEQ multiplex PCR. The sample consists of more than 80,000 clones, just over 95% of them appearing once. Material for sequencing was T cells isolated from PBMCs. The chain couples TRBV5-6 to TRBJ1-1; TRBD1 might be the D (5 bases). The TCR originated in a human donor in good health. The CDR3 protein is CASSPGLPNTEAFF. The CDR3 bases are TGTGCCAGCAGCCCAGGGCTGCCGAACACTGAAGCTTTCTTT.